This is a list of T cell receptor beta chains from one sample in a study of blood T cell repertoires in COVID-19. The table came from immunoSEQ multiplex PCR; TCRdb's copy has only in-frame clones and leaves some out. This repertoire shows about 59,000 clones, less than 75% found once; its top ten account for 15% to 20%. Sequencing input: peripheral blood. These receptors all stem from a woman aged 45-65 years with active or convalescent COVID-19. Each CDR3 is given with its conserved first and last residue. Fields, in order: D gene, clone size, J gene, V gene, CDR3 protein, CDR3 DNA. A D gene is named only where the DNA matches it firmly. Clone size appears in some rows only: once, few, many, or a class for an expanded clone.

>TRBD1|few|TRBJ1-6|TRBV7-9
CASSSRTGFSPLHF
TGTGCCAGCAGCTCCCGGACAGGGTTTTCACCCCTCCACTTT
>-|-|TRBJ2-7|TRBV30
CAWSVTGNSYEQYF
TGTGCCTGGAGTGTCACGGGGAACTCCTACGAGCAGTACTTC
>-|once|TRBJ2-5|TRBV18
CASRLLQGGVQETQYF
TGTGCCAGCCGCCTACTACAGGGGGGGGTCCAAGAGACCCAGTACTTC
>TRBD2|-|TRBJ2-1|TRBV11-3
CASSLGGLAGYNEQFF
TGTGCCAGCAGCTTAGGGGGACTAGCGGGATACAATGAGCAGTTCTTC
>TRBD1|-|TRBJ1-1|TRBV29-1
CSVAQGEGTEAFF
TGCAGCGTAGCACAGGGGGAAGGCACTGAAGCTTTCTTT
>TRBD1|-|TRBJ1-5|TRBV2
CASSTDRGGNQPQHF
TGTGCCAGCAGTACCGACAGGGGTGGCAATCAGCCCCAGCATTTT
>-|few|TRBJ1-5|TRBV6-5
CASTGSNQPQHF
TGTGCCAGCACGGGTAGCAATCAGCCCCAGCATTTT
>TRBD2|-|TRBJ2-3|TRBV5-1
CASSLDGRGTDTQYF
TGCGCCAGCAGCTTGGACGGGAGGGGCACAGATACGCAGTATTTT
>-|-|TRBJ2-3|TRBV28
CASSFQPAADTQYF
TGTGCCAGCAGTTTTCAGCCGGCGGCAGATACGCAGTATTTT
>TRBD1|-|TRBJ1-2|TRBV29-1
CSVEVQGTYGYTF
TGCAGCGTTGAAGTACAGGGGACCTATGGCTACACCTTC
>TRBD1|once|TRBJ2-5|TRBV5-1
CASRSDRGRETQYF
TGCGCCAGCAGATCCGACAGGGGGCGAGAGACCCAGTACTTC
>-|-|TRBJ2-4|TRBV24-1
CATSKGGQGGENIQYF
TGTGCCACCAGTAAGGGAGGACAGGGAGGGGAAAACATTCAGTACTTC
>TRBD2|-|TRBJ2-3|TRBV24-1
CATSVSGITDTQYF
TGTGCCACCAGTGTTAGCGGGATCACAGATACGCAGTATTTT
>TRBD2|-|TRBJ2-3|TRBV5-1
CASRSLAGAVDTQYF
TGCGCCAGCAGGTCATTAGCGGGAGCCGTAGATACGCAGTATTTT
>TRBD1|-|TRBJ1-2|TRBV5-1
CASSSSGGGNYGYTF
TGCGCCAGCAGCTCTTCGGGAGGGGGCAACTATGGCTACACCTTC
>-|-|TRBJ2-2|TRBV11-3
CASSLNQGGELFF
TGTGCCAGCAGCTTAAACCAGGGAGGGGAGCTGTTTTTT
>TRBD1|few|TRBJ2-7|TRBV6-5
CASSRDRVAEQYF
TGTGCCAGCAGCCGGGACAGGGTAGCCGAGCAGTACTTC
>-|-|TRBJ1-6|TRBV30
CAWRQQDNSPLHF
TGTGCCTGGAGGCAGCAGGATAATTCACCCCTCCACTTT
>TRBD2|many|TRBJ2-2|TRBV3-1/TRBV3-2
CASSHPPGGLRTGELFF
TGTGCCAGCAGCCATCCCCCGGGGGGACTTAGGACCGGGGAGCTGTTTTTT
>TRBD1|-|TRBJ1-5|TRBV28
CASLGQGNQPQHF
TGTGCCAGCTTAGGACAGGGTAATCAGCCCCAGCATTTT
>TRBD1|-|TRBJ2-7|TRBV19
CASSQSGTGAYEQYF
TGTGCCAGTAGCCAGTCCGGGACAGGGGCCTACGAGCAGTACTTC
>TRBD2|-|TRBJ2-1|TRBV19
CASSIDPTSGEQFF
TGTGCCAGTAGTATAGACCCCACTAGCGGGGAGCAGTTCTTC
>-|few|TRBJ2-5|TRBV9
CASSVTGRQETQYF
TGTGCCAGCAGCGTAACAGGGAGACAAGAGACCCAGTACTTC
>-|-|TRBJ1-2|TRBV27
CASSLPGRGTNYGYTF
TGTGCCAGCAGTCTCCCGGGGAGGGGGACTAACTATGGCTACACCTTC
>-|-|TRBJ2-7|TRBV7-9
CASSSEESYEQYF
TGTGCCAGCAGCTCTGAGGAATCCTACGAGCAGTACTTC